The clone carrying this T cell receptor beta chain was detected only a few times. CDR3 length: 17 residues. Looked up from germline, CDR1 is LNHDA and CDR2 is SQIVND (reference sequence). The V and J ends lost 3 bases and 2 bases, in that order; junction bases with no gene match: 12. It was through 5'RACE template switching that TCR cDNA was made, with a universal primer site and UMIs added. TCRdb re-derived calls from the 5' RACE reads in MiXCR, one entry per CDR3 protein. The sample lists more than 300,000 distinct CDR3 sequences, around 11% occurring once. These data belong to a study of T cells after yellow fever vaccination.

The sequence came from a man aged 18 to 29 who received the YFV17D yellow fever vaccine. This sequence joins TRBV19 and TRBJ2-7; 8 nucleotides match TRBD2. Sequencing used CD4+ T cells sorted from PBMCs, obtained 45 days after the yellow fever booster vaccination. The DNA for the CDR3 is TGTGCCAGTAGTATTCTTAAGGGAGCGGGGGTCGCCTACGAGCAGTACTTC. This encodes CASSILKGAGVAYEQYF.